This T cell receptor beta chain was obtained from a study of blood T cells in healthy people across ages. Primed by a sample-barcoded 5' primer and a J-beta primer mix, a second PCR proceeded for roughly 6 to 12 cycles. TCRdb re-derived calls from the 5' RACE reads in MiXCR, one entry per CDR3 protein. The profile shows 750,000 to 1,000,000 distinct CDR3 sequences, almost 30% of them singletons. As for this clonotype: Antigen unknown.

The people who gave samples were healthy Caucasians from Russia, aged about 6 to 95. Study results and caveats: Naive CD4+ cells and diversity were both higher in long-lived donors than in aged donors.

There are 14 residues in the CDR3. The V gene lost 1 base and the J gene lost 4 bases, with 8 bases spanning the gap. In germline, CDR1 is MGHRA, CDR2 YSYEKL. These data are also associated with another study on T cells of mothers and their children. That work contributes: In the second PCR, M1S primer introduced barcodes and 2-4 random bases.

The specimen sequenced was blood. The TCR comes from a woman aged 40 to 50 in good health. The rearrangement joins TRBV4-1 to TRBJ1-5; D uncertain. CDR3 DNA: TGCGCCAGCAGCCAAGTTCTTGCGAATCAGCCCCAGCATTTT. As protein: CASSQVLANQPQHF.